The rows below give T cell receptor beta chains drawn from one sample of a study of blood T cell repertoires in COVID-19. The data were produced by immunoSEQ multiplex PCR, yet TCRdb's version contains in-frame clones alone and is incomplete. The table includes about 81,000 clones, roughly nine tenths detected once. Sequencing was carried out using peripheral blood. Receptors were obtained from an elderly woman with active COVID-19. Each CDR3 is given with its conserved first and last residue. D genes are given only for firm matches.

v_call d_call cdr3_aa
TRBV28 TRBD1 CASSPTGGNTEAFF
TRBV28 - CASSVRGGYGNQLQHF
TRBV4-3 - CASSQGYSYEQYF
TRBV4-1 TRBD2 CASSQDGGRGTDTQYF
TRBV28 TRBD2 CASSLELAGLQETQYF
TRBV7-7 TRBD1 CASSYRQGPYEQYF
TRBV6-6 - CASRSEASNYGYTF
TRBV13 TRBD1 CASSLVGRGPSTGELFF
TRBV28 TRBD1 CASRPKGTGAKQYF
TRBV9 - CASSVDSPDEQFF
TRBV6-6 TRBD2 CASSTSGMETQYF
TRBV3-1/TRBV3-2 TRBD2 CASSGLAGIGTDTQYF
TRBV19 - CASSIGTVYGYTF
TRBV19 - CASSIFGLRDSEQYF
TRBV28 - CASRGALNTEAFF
TRBV7-2 - CASSPDSGTGYTF
TRBV21-1 - CAQNLTREGCDTGELFF
TRBV4-1 - CASSQDGEGRRAFF
TRBV27 - CASSTRGLNGYTF
TRBV9 TRBD1 CASNDRGGTEAFF
TRBV19 - CASRRGWVGELFF
TRBV7-9 TRBD1 CASSSSGTGGYEQYF
TRBV6-2/TRBV6-3 TRBD2 CASSLTSGYEQYF
TRBV5-4 TRBD2 CASNLREGREQYF
TRBV20-1 - CSASRGSSSHYNEQFF
TRBV10-3 - CAISGSSASETQYF
TRBV28 TRBD2 CASSQTSGKNNEQFF
TRBV19 TRBD2 CASSASGLANTGELFF
TRBV11-1 - CASSSGRGSGTDTQYF
TRBV6-5 TRBD1 CASSPGQGVNQPQHF
TRBV6-4 - CASSDEGEGHNEQFF
TRBV5-4 - CASSSGGRETQYF
TRBV14 TRBD1 CASSLAAGTANTEAFF
TRBV18 TRBD1 CASSLGTVSYEQYF
TRBV6-2/TRBV6-3 TRBD2 CASSFPAGNSYEQYF
TRBV6-1 - CASSEVTYEQYF
TRBV20-1 TRBD1 CSASPPMGSAGGQNTEAFF
TRBV5-4 TRBD2 CASSLGGSYYEQYF
TRBV7-3 - CASSLYVSSVNTGELFF
TRBV7-2 TRBD1 CASSFIGQASTDTQYF
TRBV7-2 - CASSHGGTPNTF
TRBV5-1 - CASKSGYQFF
TRBV4-3 TRBD2 CASSRGLAGEAYNEQFF
TRBV24-1 - CATSDLTGEAFF
TRBV2 TRBD1 CASSRDSSNQPQHF
TRBV5-4 TRBD1 CASGTGGSVYYGYTF
TRBV28 TRBD1 CASSPRQGQETQYF
TRBV28 - CASSPRGAPNEKLFF
TRBV10-3 TRBD2 CAISPLGDGGNEQFF
TRBV28 TRBD2 CASSPQPDWGGPYEQYF
TRBV5-1 TRBD2 CASSLGVSGRVTQYF
TRBV19 - CASSTGGGSQPQHF
TRBV18 - CASSRGQGGETQYF
TRBV7-2 - CASSLGRRQNTEAFF
TRBV4-2 - CASSQAPPGNEQYF
TRBV5-4 TRBD2 CASSLSGGSNTGELFF
TRBV7-3 TRBD1 CASSSRDRAYGYTF